The subject of this entry is one TCR beta chain. Antigen: not known. Between the trimmed V and J ends, which lost 4 bases and 6 bases, there was a span of 17 bases. Germline V gene sequence: CDR1 SGHDT, CDR2 YYEEEE. The CDR3 runs to 14 residues. TCR beta libraries were prepared from cDNA with unique molecular identifiers. MiXCR, run by TCRdb on the PCR reads, gives a single entry per CDR3 protein. The sample lists 650,000 to 850,000 distinct CDR3 sequences; approximately 50% were seen once. These data belong to a study of post-analysis software for immune sequencing data. General observations from the study: Higher frequency in patients than in controls was seen for roughly five TRBV segments, with TRBV5-6, TRBV5-1 and TRBV20-1 among them.

Sequenced: blood. The chain employs TRBV5-6 and TRBJ2-7; possibly TRBD1 for D (6 bases). The sequence derives from a girl under 18 with multiple sclerosis. The CDR3 DNA reads as TGTGCCAGCAGCACTTCAGGGGTCTTCTCCGAGCAGTACTTC. Protein: CASSTSGVFSEQYF.